The 30 T cell receptor beta chains given below trace back to one sample, sequenced in a study of identifying expanded T cells in peripheral blood. The protocol was immunoSEQ multiplex PCR, while the TCRdb copy is restricted to in-frame clones and leaves out a portion. The sample has about 58,000 clones, roughly 90% seen once. Sequenced material: blood. These receptors all stem from a person aged 18-70 years in good health.

The V and J genes are TRBV6-6 and TRBJ1-2, with unresolved D. V lost 0 bases, J lost 1 base, and 9 bases lay in between. The CDR3 has 15 residues. In germline, CDR1 is MNHNY, CDR2 SVGAGI (reference sequence). The CDR3 region has the DNA TGTGCCAGCAGTTACTCAAAAGATCGTAACTATGGCTACACCTTC. Translating gives CASSYSKDRNYGYTF.

The gene calls are TRBV7-9 and TRBJ2-1, with 7 positions matching TRBD1. The V segment lost 2 bases and the J segment 8 bases; nucleotides outside the gene matches: 12. CDR3 length equals 16 residues. CDR1 is SEHNR, CDR2 FQNEAQ, per germline (reference sequence). The CDR3 protein is CASSLLGGHGIHEQFF. In nucleotides, the CDR3 is TGTGCCAGCAGCTTATTAGGGGGCCACGGAATCCATGAGCAGTTCTTC.

The chain recombines TRBV7-2 with TRBJ1-1; no clear D gene. CDR3 length equals 15 residues. CDR1 is SGHTA and CDR2 is FQGNSA in the germline V gene. V lost 1 base to trimming and J lost 3 bases, with 12 bases between them. DNA for the CDR3: TGTGCCAGCAGCTTAGTATCGGTGGTACACACTGAAGCTTTCTTT. It is translated as CASSLVSVVHTEAFF.

This clone was seen ten or more times. This chain links TRBV18 with TRBJ2-3; D possibly corresponds to TRBD1 (6 bases). V lost 6 bases to trimming and J lost 3 bases, with 22 bases between them. This CDR3 has 17 residues. Per germline, CDR1 KGHSH and CDR2 LQKENI. CDR3 protein: CASSPNLAGARTDTQYF. The CDR3 DNA is TGTGCCAGCTCCCCCAATCTTGCAGGGGCGAGGACAGATACGCAGTATTTT.

The chain couples TRBV6-1 to TRBJ1-2; D is unresolved. Germline lookup yields CDR1 MNHNS and CDR2 SASEGT. The CDR3 extends over 14 amino acids. V lost 3 bases to trimming and J lost 2 bases, with 10 bases between them. CDR3 coding DNA: TGTGCCAGCAGTGATATTTATGTGAACTATGGCTACACCTTC. It encodes CASSDIYVNYGYTF.

The rearrangement uses TRBV18 and TRBJ1-3; no clear D gene. Germline V gene data show CDR1 as KGHSH and CDR2 as LQKENI. The CDR3 spans 17 residues. The ends were cut back, 3 bases at V and 0 bases at J, with 15 bases in the middle. CDR3 residues: CASSPLSDVPSGNTIYF. CDR3 bases: TGTGCCAGCTCACCTCTCTCGGACGTGCCCTCTGGAAACACCATATATTTT.

The CDR3 DNA reads TGCGCCAGCAGCCGGGATGGGGTTGGCCAGTACGAGCAGTACTTC. Translation gives CASSRDGVGQYEQYF. The V call is TRBV5-1, the J call TRBJ2-7; D is perhaps TRBD2 (5 bases). Trimming cost V 4 bases and J 4 bases, with 18 bases left between them. Germline CDR1 reads SGHRS; CDR2 reads YFSETQ. The CDR3 is made up of 15 amino acids.

The chain recombines TRBV11-2 with TRBJ2-3; either TRBD1 or TRBD2 may fit D (5 bases each). Germline V CDR1 and CDR2: SGHAT, FQNNGV. V lost 5 bases and J lost 4, with 13 bases in between. This CDR3 contains 14 residues. The chain's CDR3 is CASSRTGTADTQYF. In nucleotides, the CDR3 is TGTGCCAGCAGCCGGACGGGGACCGCAGATACGCAGTATTTT.

V usage is TRBV9 and J usage is TRBJ1-4; D unclear. V was pared by 3 bases and J by 14 bases, with 20 bases between. CDR3 length equals 14 residues. Germline CDR1 and CDR2: SGDLS and YYNGEE. CDR3 coding DNA: TGTGCCAGCAGCGATGGCGGGCCAAACTATCGGCTGTTTTTT. This codes for CASSDGGPNYRLFF.

This chain connects TRBV7-2 to TRBJ2-5; 10 nucleotides align to TRBD2. Germline V gene sequence: CDR1 SGHTA, CDR2 FQGNSA. V lost 1 base to trimming and J lost 8 bases; unmatched junction nucleotides: 7. The CDR3 has 15 amino acids. The CDR3 DNA follows: TGTGCCAGCAGCTTAGGAGCGGGAGGGGCAGTTACCCAGTACTTC. Its protein product is CASSLGAGGAVTQYF.

The CDR3 sequence: CASSARGGNTGELFF. CDR3 bases: TGTGCCAGCAGTGCTCGGGGTGGAAACACCGGGGAGCTGTTTTTT. This chain joins TRBV6-1 and TRBJ2-2, with a tentative D call TRBD2 (5 bases). Germline V gives CDR1 MNHNS, CDR2 SASEGT. The CDR3 is made up of 15 amino acids. V was clipped by 4 bases and J by 2 bases, with 11 bases between them.

This clone was picked up one time. The gene calls are TRBV5-4 and TRBJ1-1, with no clear D. This CDR3 has 13 residues. V lost 7 bases, J lost 1 base, and 11 bases lay in between. Germline CDR1 and CDR2: SGHNT and YYREEE (reference sequence). In nucleotides, the CDR3 is TGTGCCAGCTCCGGACTCGAGAACACTGAAGCTTTCTTT. Translating it yields CASSGLENTEAFF.

The rearrangement uses TRBV25-1 and TRBJ2-4; 7 bases are shared with TRBD1. V trimming: 5 bases; J trimming: 3 bases; junction bases outside the gene matches: 7. The CDR3 loop spans 15 amino acids. The germline CDR1 and CDR2 sequences are MGHDK and SYGVNS. The DNA for the CDR3 is TGTGCCAGCAGTCCCGCCGACAGGGTCAAAAACATTCAGTACTTC. Amino acid sequence: CASSPADRVKNIQYF. Looking up the rest from reference TRBV25-1 and TRBJ2-4 gives the full variable domain: EADIYQTPRYLVIGTGKKITLECSQTMGHDKMYWYQQDPGMELHLIHYSYGVNSTEKGDLSSESTVSRIRTEHFPLTLESARPSHTSQYLCASSPADRVKNIQYFGAGTRLSVL.

CDR3 amino acids: CASSSHRGGGEKLFF. The CDR3 DNA follows: TGTGCCAGCAGTTCTCACCGGGGTGGAGGGGAAAAACTGTTTTTT. The rearrangement uses TRBV28 and TRBJ1-4; D is ambiguous. Germline lookup yields CDR1 MDHEN and CDR2 SYDVKM. The V end lost 4 bases, the J end lost 8 bases, and 17 bases lay between the germline ends. The CDR3 is 15 residues long.

The V and J genes are TRBV5-1 and TRBJ2-2; TRBD1 matches at 9 bases. Germline CDR1 and CDR2: SGHRS and YFSETQ. The CDR3 runs 15 residues. V dropped 5 bases and J dropped 4; count of bases not matched to a gene: 6. The CDR3 bases are TGCGCCAGCAGTCCGGGACAGGGAAGCACCGGGGAGCTGTTTTTT. It encodes CASSPGQGSTGELFF.

This clone was recorded only once. The rearrangement links TRBV6-5 to TRBJ1-1; D gene uncertain. The CDR3 contains 13 residues. Germline assignment: CDR1 MNHEY and CDR2 SVGAGI. Trimming pared 1 base from V and 4 bases from J, leaving 7 bases between. Here the CDR3 reads CASSYFRVTEAFF. CDR3 in DNA: TGTGCCAGCAGTTACTTTCGGGTCACTGAAGCTTTCTTT.

The genes are TRBV5-1 and TRBJ1-2; 7 positions match TRBD1. The germline gives CDR1 SGHRS, CDR2 YFSETQ. The CDR3 has 14 residues. V was clipped by 4 bases and J by 4 bases; unmatched bases: 7. CDR3 DNA sequence: TGCGCCAGCAGCCTGGGGGGACAGACCTATGGCTACACCTTC. It is translated as CASSLGGQTYGYTF.

V is TRBV28 and J is TRBJ1-2; D unclear. Germline loops: CDR1 MDHEN, CDR2 SYDVKM. The CDR3 extends over 12 amino acids. V lost 6 bases and J lost 4, with 9 bases in between. As DNA, the CDR3 is TGTGCCAGCAGGGAGGGCGGCTATGGCTACACCTTC. This sequence encodes CASREGGYGYTF.

The J gene is TRBJ1-2, the V gene TRBV13; D gene unclear. CDR1 and CDR2 (germline): PRHDT, FYEKMQ (reference sequence). CDR3 length equals 13 residues. The V gene lost 5 bases and the J gene lost 1 base, with 8 bases spanning the gap. CDR3 coding DNA: TGTGCCAGCAGCCGCAACTATAACTATGGCTACACCTTC. Translating gives CASSRNYNYGYTF.

J is TRBJ1-5 and V is TRBV7-2; D unclear. The CDR3 loop spans 15 amino acids. Between the trimmed V and J ends, which lost 1 base and 0 bases, there was a span of 7 bases. Looked up from germline, CDR1 is SGHTA and CDR2 is FQGNSA. CDR3 sequence reads: CASSLVSFSNQPQHF. CDR3 nucleotide sequence: TGTGCCAGCAGCTTAGTATCCTTTAGCAATCAGCCCCAGCATTTT.

The V gene is TRBV29-1, the J gene TRBJ2-3; D may be TRBD1 (6 bases). The V and J ends lost 6 bases and 2 bases respectively, with 18 bases between them. CDR3 length: 15 residues. CDR1 is SQVTM and CDR2 is ANQGSEA in the germline V gene. As DNA, the CDR3 is TGCAGCGTGGAACAGGGTGTGGGGGCCACAGATACGCAGTATTTT. It encodes CSVEQGVGATDTQYF.

V is TRBV4-3 and J is TRBJ2-7; 7 bases line up with TRBD1. This CDR3 region has 15 residues. Germline V gene data show CDR1 as LGHNA and CDR2 as YSLEER. The V and J ends lost 3 bases and 4 bases, in that order; junction bases with no gene match: 9. CDR3 residues: CASSQTTGVGYEQYF. DNA of the CDR3: TGCGCCAGCAGCCAGACTACAGGGGTAGGTTACGAGCAGTACTTC.

The genes are TRBV7-2 and TRBJ2-5; the D gene is possibly TRBD1 (5 bases). The CDR3 runs to 13 residues. Trimming cost V 4 bases and J 4 bases, with 10 bases left between them. Per germline, CDR1 SGHTA and CDR2 FQGNSA. The CDR3: CASSSRELETQYF. For the CDR3, the DNA is TGTGCCAGCAGCTCCAGGGAATTAGAGACCCAGTACTTC.

This sequence joins TRBV28 and TRBJ1-3; no definite D call. Germline CDR1 and CDR2: MDHEN and SYDVKM. V was cut by 11 bases and J by 3 bases, with 14 bases left in between. The CDR3 is 13 residues long. DNA for the CDR3: TGTGCCGCAGCAGGCCGACGTGGAAACACCATATATTTT. Protein: CAAAGRRGNTIYF.

This clone was seen just once. The chain joins TRBV7-2 to TRBJ2-3, with TRBD1 matching over 9 bases. The V gene end was trimmed by 5 bases and the J gene end by 10 bases; junction bases not matched to a gene: 13. The V gene's germline CDR1 is SGHTA and CDR2 FQGNSA. The CDR3 has 15 residues. The CDR3 region has the DNA TGTGCCAGCAGCCAGGGGACAGGGTGGTTTCAATCGCAGTATTTT. It translates to CASSQGTGWFQSQYF.

J is TRBJ1-6 and V is TRBV28; D possibly corresponds to TRBD1 (6 bases). The CDR3 loop spans 14 amino acids. The germline CDR1 and CDR2 sequences are MDHEN and SYDVKM. V lost 3 bases, J lost 7 bases, and 10 bases lay in between. The CDR3 is CASSFGQRNSPLHF. CDR3 bases: TGTGCCAGCAGTTTCGGACAGAGGAATTCACCCCTCCACTTT.

The chain is built from TRBV7-8 and TRBJ2-4; no clear D gene. CDR3 length: 16 residues. V dropped 0 bases and J dropped 5 bases, with 14 bases sitting between them. Germline loops: CDR1 SGHVS, CDR2 FQNEAQ. Here the CDR3 reads CASSLASIPPQNIQYF. The DNA of the CDR3 is TGTGCCAGCAGCTTAGCCTCAATCCCACCTCAAAACATTCAGTACTTC.

In the case of this clone: At one boundary the junction diverges from the germline segment, which might be a read error. The V call is TRBV2, the J call TRBJ1-2, with D maybe TRBD1 (6 bases). The length of the CDR3 is 9 residues. Per the germline V gene, CDR1 is SNHLY and CDR2 is FYNNEI. The CDR3, as DNA: TGTGCCAGCAACAGGGTCCCTCTCTTC. As protein: CASNRVPLF. Using reference TRBV2 and TRBJ1-2 for the parts outside the CDR3, the full variable domain is EPEVTQTPSHQVTQMGQEVILRCVPISNHLYFYWYRQILGQKVEFLVSFYNNEISEKSEIFDDQFSVERPDGSNFTLKIRSTKLEDSAMYFCASNRVPLFGSGTRLTVV.

This clone was detected once. The chain recombines TRBV4-2 with TRBJ2-5; 11 nucleotides align to TRBD2. The CDR3 extends over 17 amino acids. CDR1 and CDR2 (germline): LGHNA, YNFKEQ. The V and J ends lost 1 base and 5 bases, in that order; junction bases with no gene match: 9. The CDR3 sequence is CASSQVAGGPGRETQYF. In DNA form, the CDR3 reads TGTGCCAGCAGCCAAGTAGCGGGAGGGCCGGGGCGGGAGACCCAGTACTTC.

This clone has a single count. The rearrangement joins TRBV29-1 to TRBJ2-5; 9 positions agree with TRBD1. This CDR3 comprises 14 residues. CDR1 is SQVTM, CDR2 ANQGSEA, per germline. The V and J ends lost 7 bases and 4 bases, in that order; junction bases with no gene match: 10. The CDR3 here is CSGMGQGPRETQYF. The CDR3 bases are TGCAGCGGCATGGGACAGGGCCCAAGAGAGACCCAGTACTTC.